This section outlines one T cell receptor beta chain sequence together with its context. Its antigen is undetermined. This specimen comes from a study of a mutant IDH1 vaccine in newly diagnosed glioma. Study-wide context: Treated patients, averaging roughly 44 years, were about 60% male and roughly 38% female. Before enrollment, the patients had been treated with radiotherapy alone, temozolomide alone, or both together. Most of them had received both.

The study's findings and limits: Immune responses induced by vaccination arose in 93.3% of the patients.

The CDR3 is 16 residues long. V trimming: 1 base; J trimming: 1 base; junction bases outside the gene matches: 3. CDR1 and CDR2 from the germline V gene are SGHRS and YFSETQ. Assay: immunoSEQ multiplex PCR; the TCRdb copy retains only in-frame clones and omits some. The sample shows 55,000 to 70,000 clones, 80% to 90% of them seen only once. The time point here: baseline, week 1 (first vaccination visit). Treatment specified: pre-vaccination baseline after standard-of-care therapy. The study enrolled donors with new WHO grade 3 or 4 IDH1-mutant, ATRX-lost astrocytomas. The receptor was isolated from a man aged 30 to 39 with glioma. V is TRBV5-1 and J is TRBJ2-2; TRBD1 matches at 8 bases. This sample comprised PBMCs, obtained from a glioma patient treated with radiotherapy, temozolomide or both. The CDR3 DNA reads TGCGCCAGCAGCTTGTCCGGACAGGGGAACACCGGGGAGCTGTTTTTT. Encoded protein: CASSLSGQGNTGELFF.